Each of the 28 T cell receptor beta chains below was sequenced from the same sample in a study of T-cell reconstitution after alpha-beta-depleted transplantation in children listed by TCRdb under 2016. The treatment or condition label for this specimen denotes: allogeneic hematopoietic cell transplantation with graft depleted of TCRalphabeta T cells and CD19 B cells. Receptors were amplified or captured by PCR. Sequencer: Illumina HiSeq 2500. TCR libraries were prepared with molecular barcoding, using unique molecular identifiers to normalize TCRbeta repertoire quantification. TCRdb reanalyzed the raw reads on its own, using fastp at Q25 for trimming and MiXCR for clone calling, and kept in-frame beta chains. When rows share a CDR3 protein, they turn into one entry using the most common DNA and genes. Recorded for this sample are roughly 98,000 distinct CDR3 sequences; about 14% of them occurred a single time. Roughly a fifth of the sample is in the top ten clones.

The sample here was PBMCs, mostly from graft donor cells, taken 180 days after TCRalphabeta/CD19-depleted stem cell transplant. These receptors were taken from a male patient between 2 and 10 years old who had a stem cell transplant for acute lymphoblastic leukemia, so the T cells may come from the graft donor.

The table lists this clonotype with a few counts. V usage is TRBV21-1 and J usage is TRBJ1-3. TRBV21-1 is shown as a pseudogene. The CDR3 totals 13 residues. The CDR3 loop reads CASSKARGNTIYF. The CDR3 bases are TGTGCCAGCAGCAAAGCGCGAGGAAACACCATATATTTT.

The CDR3, as DNA: TGTGCCACCAGTGATTCAAGGGGACCCCTAGCCAAAAACATTCAGTACTTC. Its translation: CATSDSRGPLAKNIQYF. The chain carries TRBV24-1 and TRBJ2-4; the D gene could be TRBD1 or TRBD2 (5 bases each). The CDR3 sequence is 17 residues long. Trimming pared 2 bases from V and 0 bases from J, leaving 13 bases between. Germline V gives CDR1 KGHDR, CDR2 SFDVKD.

The chain links TRBV7-9 to TRBJ2-7; D is possibly TRBD1 (7 bases). Trimming removed 4 bases from V and 0 bases from J, with 13 bases in between. Germline CDR1 is SEHNR and CDR2 is FQNEAQ (reference sequence). The CDR3 runs 15 residues. The CDR3 reads CASSSRDSPSYEQYF. In DNA form, the CDR3 reads TGTGCCAGCAGCTCGCGGGACAGCCCCTCCTACGAGCAGTACTTC.

The rearrangement joins TRBV18 to TRBJ1-2, with D perhaps matching TRBD1 (5 bases). Between the trimmed V and J ends, which lost 3 bases and 4 bases, there was a span of 12 bases. CDR1 and CDR2 from the germline V gene are KGHSH and LQKENI. This CDR3 is built from 14 residues. CDR3 DNA sequence: TGTGCCAGCTCACCCATGACAGAGAGCTATGGCTACACCTTC. Translating it yields CASSPMTESYGYTF.

J is TRBJ1-1 and V is TRBV21-1; the D call TRBD1 from the table was never checked on the DNA. TRBV21-1 is a listed pseudogene. The CDR3 runs to 14 residues. The CDR3 DNA reads TGTGCCAGCATCCAGGGGGCCCTGAACACTGAAGCTTTCTTT. Its protein is CASIQGALNTEAFF.

The table lists this clonotype with a few counts. V and J are TRBV10-3 and TRBJ2-3, with D hard to call. Per germline, CDR1 ENHRY and CDR2 SYGVKD. There are 13 residues in the CDR3. The V and J ends lost 4 bases and 5 bases respectively, with 10 bases between them. The CDR3 protein is CAISAARGDTQYF. CDR3 bases: TGTGCCATCAGTGCGGCTAGAGGAGATACGCAGTATTTT.

This clonotype came up many times. V is TRBV3-1 and J is TRBJ2-1; 8 bases are shared with TRBD2. Trimming at V came to 0 bases and at J to 6 bases, leaving 10 bases not matched to a gene. CDR1 is LGHDT, CDR2 YNNKEL, per germline (reference sequence). This CDR3 spans 17 amino acids. CDR3 region: CASSQDISSGGRNEQFF. The CDR3 nucleotides are TGTGCCAGCAGCCAAGATATATCCAGCGGGGGACGCAATGAGCAGTTCTTC.

The chain recombines TRBV7-8 with TRBJ2-5; D is undetermined. From germline, CDR1 is SGHVS and CDR2 FQNEAQ. The CDR3 totals 15 residues. The V gene lost 3 bases and the J gene lost 5 bases, with 16 bases spanning the gap. In DNA, the CDR3 is TGTGCCAGCAGCTTTACCCGGCCAGGCTGGGAGACCCAGTACTTC. It codes for CASSFTRPGWETQYF.

This clonotype was counted only a few times. The chain couples TRBV6-2 or TRBV6-3 to TRBJ1-1; the match to TRBD1 covers 8 bases. This CDR3 has 12 amino acids. The V gene's germline CDR1 is MNHEY and CDR2 SVGEGT. Unmatched junction bases numbered 3, after V lost 4 bases and J lost 8 bases. The CDR3 loop is CASSLRTGEAFF. CDR3 DNA: TGTGCCAGCAGTTTACGGACAGGGGAAGCTTTCTTT.

This clonotype was seen repeatedly, ten times or more. The chain has TRBV20-1 and TRBJ2-2; the D gene is possibly TRBD1 (5 bases). Per the germline V gene, CDR1 is DFQATT and CDR2 is SNEGSKA (reference sequence). This CDR3 is built from 15 residues. V was trimmed by 6 bases and J by 5 bases, leaving 19 bases between them. CDR3 in amino acids: CSAPPAGRSTGELFF. The CDR3 DNA follows: TGCAGTGCCCCCCCGGCAGGGCGTAGTACCGGGGAGCTGTTTTTT.

This chain uses TRBV27 with TRBJ2-5, with 9 bases matching TRBD2. Germline assignment: CDR1 MNHEY and CDR2 SMNVEV (reference sequence). The CDR3 loop spans 16 amino acids. V lost 5 bases, J lost 3 bases, and 10 bases stayed unmatched. The CDR3 region is CASSQGLATAEETQYF. DNA of the CDR3: TGTGCCAGCAGTCAGGGACTAGCCACAGCGGAAGAGACCCAGTACTTC.

This sequence joins TRBV27 and TRBJ2-7; D gene ambiguous. CDR1 MNHEY and CDR2 SMNVEV come from the germline V gene (reference sequence). This CDR3 contains 13 residues. Trimming removed 7 bases from V and 2 bases from J, with 12 bases in between. CDR3 in DNA: TGTGCCAGCAACGGCGGCAAGCCCTACGAGCAGTACTTC. Amino acid sequence: CASNGGKPYEQYF.

With respect to this clonotype: Just one base apart from a much larger clone, this may be a read error. J is TRBJ2-3 and V is TRBV7-9; D is undetermined. The CDR3 has 13 amino acids. V was shortened by 10 bases and J by 1 base, with 12 bases between the two germline ends. Germline V gene sequence: CDR1 SEHNR, CDR2 FQNEAQ (reference sequence). In DNA, the CDR3 is TGTGCCACCTGGATAGGACGCACAGATACGCAGTATTTT. Translating it yields CATWIGRTDTQYF. Full variable domain (rest looked up from reference TRBV7-9 and TRBJ2-3): DTGVSQNPRHKITKRGQNVTFRCDPISEHNRLYWYRQTLGQGPEFLTYFQNEAQLEKSRLLSDRFSAERPKGSFSTLEIQRTEQGDSAMYLCATWIGRTDTQYFGPGTRLTVL.

This chain links TRBV5-1 with TRBJ2-1, with D perhaps TRBD2 (6 bases). Per the germline V gene, CDR1 is SGHRS and CDR2 is YFSETQ. The V gene lost 0 bases and the J gene lost 4 bases, with 17 bases spanning the gap. The CDR3 is 17 amino acids. CDR3: CASSLASGSSVYNEQFF. Written as DNA, the CDR3 is TGCGCCAGCAGCTTGGCCAGCGGGTCAAGCGTATACAATGAGCAGTTCTTC.

This clonotype was counted a few times. V usage is TRBV3-1 and J usage is TRBJ2-3; 8 nucleotides line up with TRBD2. This CDR3 is built from 15 residues. CDR1 is LGHDT and CDR2 is YNNKEL in the germline V gene (reference sequence). J lost 4 bases, V lost 1 base, and 4 bases had no gene match. In DNA form, the CDR3 reads TGTGCCAGCAGCCAAGCCCCAGCGGGGGCAGATACGCAGTATTTT. Translated: CASSQAPAGADTQYF.

A few counts support this clonotype. The chain couples TRBV5-6 to TRBJ1-2; D is possibly TRBD1 (5 bases). Trimming stripped 4 bases from V and 0 bases from J, with 10 bases between. This CDR3 is built from 14 residues. CDR1 and CDR2 from the germline V gene are SGHDT and YYEEEE. The CDR3 DNA sequence: TGTGCCAGCAGCCCGTGGGGGTCTAACTATGGCTACACCTTC. Amino acids: CASSPWGSNYGYTF.

This clonotype was detected ten times or more. V is TRBV7-9 and J is TRBJ2-1; D is unclear. CDR1 and CDR2 (germline): SEHNR, FQNEAQ (reference sequence). The CDR3 consists of 13 residues. V was pared by 2 bases and J by 7 bases, with 9 bases between. The CDR3 protein is CASSLYGSNEQFF. The CDR3 coding sequence is TGTGCCAGCAGCTTATACGGGTCTAATGAGCAGTTCTTC.

Only a few counts were recorded for this clonotype. This chain joins TRBV5-1 and TRBJ1-5; D is ambiguous. The CDR3 loop spans 12 amino acids. Trimming cost V 9 bases and J 8 bases, with 15 bases left between them. CDR1 is SGHRS and CDR2 is YFSETQ in the germline V gene. CDR3 nucleotides: TGCGCCATCTCTTACCGGGAGGAGCCCCAGCATTTT. Protein sequence: CAISYREEPQHF.

The chain uses TRBV7-2 and TRBJ1-5; D gene unclear. Germline CDR1 is SGHTA and CDR2 is FQGNSA. This CDR3 spans 14 amino acids. Trimming took 5 bases from V and 6 from J, leaving 14 bases between them. Written as DNA, the CDR3 is TGTGCCAGCAGCCCTACCCTCCCAGGTCAGCCCCAGCATTTT. It encodes CASSPTLPGQPQHF. Drawing the rest from reference TRBV7-2 and TRBJ1-5, the complete variable domain is GAGVSQSPSNKVTEKGKDVELRCDPISGHTALYWYRQSLGQGLEFLIYFQGNSAPDKSGLPSDRFSAERTGGSVSTLTIQRTQQEDSAVYLCASSPTLPGQPQHFGDGTRLSIL.

This rearrangement joins TRBV6-1 to TRBJ2-4, with D unresolved. V shed 6 bases and J shed 0 bases, with 18 bases lying between them. This CDR3 comprises 17 residues. Germline V lookup: CDR1 MNHNS, CDR2 SASEGT. The CDR3 loop is CASSAGQSRKAKNIQYF. The CDR3 region has the DNA TGTGCCAGCAGCGCTGGGCAGAGCCGTAAAGCCAAAAACATTCAGTACTTC.

This clonotype occurred a few times. CDR3 sequence reads: CASSVSPGRNTYEQYF. In DNA, the CDR3 is TGTGCCAGCAGTGTTTCGCCGGGCCGGAATACCTACGAGCAGTACTTC. V gene TRBV25-1 combines with J gene TRBJ2-7; no reliable D call. Trimming shortened V by 4 bases and J by 2 bases, and 18 bases separated the two germline ends. Germline CDR1 reads MGHDK; CDR2 reads SYGVNS. CDR3 length: 16 residues.

V gene TRBV20-1 combines with J gene TRBJ1-2; D is perhaps TRBD1 (6 bases). Germline-derived CDR1 and CDR2 are DFQATT and SNEGSKA (reference sequence). There are 13 residues in the CDR3. V was shortened by 0 bases and J by 12 bases, with 17 bases between the two germline ends. This CDR3 is CSARDRQVSPDTF. The CDR3 nucleotides are TGCAGTGCTAGAGATCGACAGGTATCACCGGACACCTTC.

The J gene is TRBJ2-7, the V gene TRBV7-9; 9 bases agree with TRBD2. CDR3 length: 15 amino acids. Germline V lookup: CDR1 SEHNR, CDR2 FQNEAQ (reference sequence). J was trimmed by 2 bases and V by 5 bases; bases with no gene match: 7. CDR3 in DNA: TGTGCCAGCAGCACCGCAGCGGGGGGCGCCTACGAGCAGTACTTC. Translated: CASSTAAGGAYEQYF.

This clonotype was seen more than once but under ten times. The chain has TRBV27 and TRBJ2-5; TRBD2 matches 7 bases. Germline loops: CDR1 MNHEY, CDR2 SMNVEV (reference sequence). This CDR3 has 12 amino acids. The J segment lost 5 bases and the V segment lost 5 bases, leaving 2 bases of the junction unmatched. The CDR3 nucleotides read TGTGCCAGCAGTATGGGAGGGGAGACCCAGTACTTC. It yields the protein CASSMGGETQYF.

The chain recombines TRBV12-3 or TRBV12-4 with TRBJ1-4; the D is unclear. The CDR3 consists of 13 residues. Trimming removed 6 bases from V and 7 bases from J, with 12 bases in between. The CDR3 DNA is TGTGCCAGCAGCCCGGGGTCTTTTGAAAAACTGTTTTTT. Protein: CASSPGSFEKLFF.

This chain links TRBV19 with TRBJ2-3; maybe TRBD1 (5 bases). Germline V gives CDR1 LNHDA, CDR2 SQIVND (reference sequence). Trimming took 7 bases from V and 6 from J, leaving 14 bases between them. This CDR3 comprises 13 residues. Here the CDR3 reads CASTPPGADTQYF. The CDR3 nucleotides read TGTGCCAGTACCCCCCCTGGGGCCGATACGCAGTATTTT.

The chain combines TRBV7-2 with TRBJ1-1; D may be TRBD1 (5 bases). The germline V and J ends were trimmed by 5 bases and 2 bases, with 12 bases remaining between them. Germline V gene data show CDR1 as SGHTA and CDR2 as FQGNSA. The CDR3 runs 14 residues. This chain's CDR3 is CASSPAGGNTEAFF. CDR3 nucleotide sequence: TGTGCCAGCAGCCCCGCTGGGGGTAACACTGAAGCTTTCTTT.

The chain links TRBV10-1 to TRBJ2-7; D ambiguous. Germline CDR1 and CDR2: WNHNN and SYGVQD (reference sequence). The CDR3 consists of 16 residues. Trimming cost V 3 bases and J 2 bases, with 17 bases left between them. The CDR3: CASSEGPGRFPYEQYF. The CDR3, as DNA: TGCGCCAGCAGTGAAGGACCGGGCAGGTTTCCCTACGAGCAGTACTTC.